Below, 23 T cell receptor beta chains from the same sample are listed, as sequenced in a study of T cell changes during pregnancy in multiple sclerosis. Sequencing used immunoSEQ multiplex PCR; TCRdb keeps in-frame clones, though not all of them. The repertoire includes about 110,000 clones, 85% to 95% of them detected once, and less than 2% sits in the top ten. Material: peripheral blood, obtained after pregnancy. Receptors were obtained from a female donor with multiple sclerosis, enrolled in a pregnancy study.

The chain joins TRBV4-2 to TRBJ2-2, with D uncertain. The V gene's germline CDR1 is LGHNA and CDR2 YNFKEQ. CDR3 length equals 15 residues. V gave up 1 base and J gave up 6 bases, with 12 bases separating them. DNA of the CDR3: TGTGCCAGCAGCCAAGGTCACGGGTCGTCCGGGGAGCTGTTTTTT. Protein: CASSQGHGSSGELFF.

The V call is TRBV7-3, the J call TRBJ2-1; D unclear. The germline V and J ends were trimmed by 4 bases and 4 bases, with 11 bases remaining between them. CDR3 length: 14 amino acids. The germline V gene encodes CDR1 SGHTA and CDR2 FQGTGA. For the CDR3, the DNA is TGTGCCAGCAGCTCGCCAGAGGAGTACAATGAGCAGTTCTTC. The encoded protein is CASSSPEEYNEQFF. Variable domain in full (rest from reference TRBV7-3 and TRBJ2-1): GAGVSQTPSNKVTEKGKYVELRCDPISGHTALYWYRQSLGQGPEFLIYFQGTGAADDSGLPNDRFFAVRPEGSVSTLKIQRTERGDSAVYLCASSSPEEYNEQFFGPGTRLTVL.

The chain is built from TRBV10-2 and TRBJ2-5, with D uncertain. The CDR3 sequence is 13 residues long. Per germline, CDR1 WSHSY and CDR2 SAAADI. V gave up 4 bases and J gave up 4 bases, with 10 bases separating them. This CDR3 is CASSAVRIETQYF. CDR3 nucleotides: TGCGCCAGCAGTGCCGTCAGAATAGAGACCCAGTACTTC.

J is TRBJ1-4 and V is TRBV6-5, with a weak D call TRBD1 (6 bases). The ends were cut back, 5 bases at V and 4 bases at J, with 14 bases in the middle. The CDR3 totals 15 residues. Germline V gene sequence: CDR1 MNHEY, CDR2 SVGAGI. CDR3 nucleotides: TGTGCCAGCAGTCCCCGGACAGCAAGTAATGAAAAACTGTTTTTT. Protein: CASSPRTASNEKLFF.

The chain combines TRBV5-1 with TRBJ1-4; TRBD1 matches 7 bases. Looked up from germline, CDR1 is SGHRS and CDR2 is YFSETQ. The CDR3 extends over 15 amino acids. With V trimmed by 0 bases and J by 8 bases, 7 bases remained unmatched. CDR3 protein: CASSLVVGGREKLFF. CDR3 coding DNA: TGCGCCAGCAGCTTGGTGGTAGGGGGCCGGGAAAAACTGTTTTTT.

CDR3 loop: CASASGNEQFF. The CDR3 bases are TGCGCCAGCGCGTCAGGTAATGAGCAGTTCTTC. The V call is TRBV5-1, the J call TRBJ2-1, with D hard to call. This CDR3 contains 11 residues. Germline-derived CDR1 and CDR2 are SGHRS and YFSETQ. The germline V and J ends were trimmed by 7 bases and 7 bases, with 9 bases remaining between them.

A single count supports this clone. This chain links TRBV2 with TRBJ1-4; D is possibly TRBD1 (6 bases). Per the germline V gene, CDR1 is SNHLY and CDR2 is FYNNEI. Deletions cut 4 bases from V and 8 bases from J, with 11 bases between. The CDR3 is made up of 13 amino acids. The CDR3 region has the DNA TGTGCCAGCAGTGTCAGGGGAAAAGAAAAACTGTTTTTT. Residues: CASSVRGKEKLFF. Based on the CDR3 plus reference TRBV2 and TRBJ1-4, the full variable domain is EPEVTQTPSHQVTQMGQEVILRCVPISNHLYFYWYRQILGQKVEFLVSFYNNEISEKSEIFDDQFSVERPDGSNFTLKIRSTKLEDSAMYFCASSVRGKEKLFFGSGTQLSVL.

A single count supports this clone. The gene calls are TRBV4-1 and TRBJ1-3, with TRBD1 as a possible D gene (5 bases). Per the germline V gene, CDR1 is MGHRA and CDR2 is YSYEKL. V lost 1 base and J lost 4, with 14 bases in between. CDR3 length equals 16 residues. The CDR3 loop reads CASSQGRAGGGNTIYF. The CDR3 DNA follows: TGCGCCAGCAGCCAAGGGCGAGCCGGGGGAGGAAACACCATATATTTT.

The chain carries TRBV7-3 and TRBJ2-1, with D maybe TRBD2 (6 bases). V lost 2 bases and J lost 0, with 11 bases in between. This CDR3 contains 16 residues. Germline V gene data show CDR1 as SGHTA and CDR2 as FQGTGA. CDR3 nucleotide sequence: TGTGCCAGCAGCTTAGCGGGAACCAGCTCCTACAATGAGCAGTTCTTC. It codes for CASSLAGTSSYNEQFF.

The chain combines TRBV5-1 with TRBJ2-4, with D perhaps matching TRBD1 (6 bases). Germline CDR1 is SGHRS and CDR2 is YFSETQ. The CDR3 has 17 residues. V was clipped by 0 bases and J by 0 bases, with 13 bases between them. The CDR3 DNA sequence: TGCGCCAGCAGCTTGGCCTACAGGGTGGAAGCCAAAAACATTCAGTACTTC. This encodes CASSLAYRVEAKNIQYF.

The chain combines TRBV5-6 with TRBJ1-5; a possible D gene is TRBD1 (5 bases). The ends were cut back, 1 base at V and 0 bases at J, with 8 bases in the middle. Germline assignment: CDR1 SGHDT and CDR2 YYEEEE. The CDR3 loop spans 15 amino acids. The CDR3 spells CASSLRQHSNQPQHF. The CDR3, as DNA: TGTGCCAGCAGCTTGAGACAGCATAGCAATCAGCCCCAGCATTTT.

V and J are TRBV7-9 and TRBJ1-5; 7 positions agree with TRBD1. The germline CDR1 and CDR2 sequences are SEHNR and FQNEAQ (reference sequence). V lost 4 bases to trimming and J lost 8 bases; unmatched junction nucleotides: 2. The CDR3 is 12 residues long. The DNA of the CDR3 is TGTGCCAGCAGCTCCACAGGGGAGCCCCAGCATTTT. Protein: CASSSTGEPQHF.

This clone was seen a single time. The rearrangement links TRBV5-4 to TRBJ2-5; D is perhaps TRBD2 (6 bases). V was clipped by 1 base and J by 5 bases, with 9 bases between them. This CDR3 region has 13 residues. Germline loops: CDR1 SGHNT, CDR2 YYREEE (reference sequence). In DNA, the CDR3 is TGTGCCAGCAGCTTGCCGGGGAGGGAGACCCAGTACTTC. It yields the protein CASSLPGRETQYF.

The V call is TRBV4-1, the J call TRBJ1-4; 8 bases agree with TRBD1. This CDR3 has 20 amino acids. Unmatched junction bases numbered 12, after V lost 0 bases and J lost 0 bases. CDR1 and CDR2 (germline): MGHRA, YSYEKL. The CDR3 coding sequence is TGCGCCAGCAGCCAAGATGAAGGGACAGGTGTTAGCGCAACTAATGAAAAACTGTTTTTT. Amino acid sequence: CASSQDEGTGVSATNEKLFF.

V and J are TRBV5-1 and TRBJ2-3; D uncertain. In germline, CDR1 is SGHRS, CDR2 YFSETQ. Trimming took 0 bases from V and 4 from J, leaving 6 bases between them. There are 13 residues in the CDR3. CDR3 sequence (DNA): TGCGCCAGCAGCTTGGGCGAGGCAGATACGCAGTATTTT. Amino acid sequence: CASSLGEADTQYF.

This sequence joins TRBV7-9 and TRBJ1-2, with D hard to call. Germline V gives CDR1 SEHNR, CDR2 FQNEAQ (reference sequence). V gave up 2 bases and J gave up 0 bases, with 7 bases separating them. This CDR3 comprises 14 residues. The DNA for the CDR3 is TGTGCCAGCAGCTTAACAGCTTCTAACTATGGCTACACCTTC. This sequence encodes CASSLTASNYGYTF.

The chain carries TRBV4-1 and TRBJ2-7; 12 positions match TRBD2. The CDR3 covers 18 residues. After removal of 0 bases from V and 3 bases from J, the junction contained 9 bases not matched to a gene. From germline, CDR1 is MGHRA and CDR2 YSYEKL. This chain's CDR3 is CASSQDQALAGGIYEQYF. The CDR3, as DNA: TGCGCCAGCAGCCAAGATCAGGCTCTAGCGGGGGGGATCTACGAGCAGTACTTC.

This clone was observed a few times. This chain links TRBV6-5 with TRBJ1-1; D is unclear. Trimming took 5 bases from V and 3 from J, leaving 10 bases between them. Germline CDR1 MNHEY, CDR2 SVGAGI. The CDR3 length is 13 residues. This chain's CDR3 is CASSRTVDTEAFF. CDR3 in DNA: TGTGCCAGCAGTCGTACAGTAGACACTGAAGCTTTCTTT.

This rearrangement joins TRBV28 to TRBJ2-3, with a weak D call TRBD2 (5 bases). The germline gives CDR1 MDHEN, CDR2 SYDVKM. Trimming pared 6 bases from V and 8 bases from J, leaving 15 bases between. The CDR3 is 13 amino acids. The CDR3 sequence is CASSPWRAGTQYF. CDR3 nucleotides: TGTGCCAGCAGCCCCTGGCGGGCCGGTACGCAGTATTTT.

The V call is TRBV21-1, the J call TRBJ2-1; TRBD2, the D gene given by the table, was not confirmed from the DNA. TRBV21-1 is described as a pseudogene. The CDR3 contains 18 residues. The CDR3 sequence is CASSKGRTSGSTYNEQFF. As DNA, the CDR3 is TGTGCCAGCAGCAAAGGGAGGACTAGCGGGAGTACCTACAATGAGCAGTTCTTC.

The chain employs TRBV7-9 and TRBJ1-1, with D uncertain. Trimming left V 6 bases short and J 5 bases short, with 19 bases between. CDR3 length: 15 amino acids. The germline gives CDR1 SEHNR, CDR2 FQNEAQ (reference sequence). CDR3 nucleotides: TGTGCCAGCAGGGTAAACGCCCCGACTGGAACTGAAGCTTTCTTT. It yields the protein CASRVNAPTGTEAFF.

The rearrangement uses TRBV6-4 and TRBJ2-1; 10 bases are a match to TRBD2. The CDR3 has 15 residues. V gave up 0 bases and J gave up 6 bases; unmatched junction bases: 2. Germline CDR1 reads MRHNA; CDR2 reads SNTAGT. In DNA, the CDR3 is TGTGCCAGCAGTGACTCAGCGGGGGGGCCCAATGAGCAGTTCTTC. Amino acid sequence: CASSDSAGGPNEQFF.

The V call is TRBV27, the J call TRBJ1-2; weak D call: TRBD1 (5 bases). V lost 1 base, J lost 3 bases, and 18 bases lay in between. This CDR3 has 17 amino acids. Germline V lookup: CDR1 MNHEY, CDR2 SMNVEV (reference sequence). The CDR3: CASSLFGGRGSDYGYTF. CDR3 nucleotides: TGTGCCAGCAGTTTATTTGGTGGGAGGGGTTCTGACTATGGCTACACCTTC.